This T cell receptor beta chain was captured in a study of T-cell memory formation after mild COVID-19. Whole-study context: For the most part, TCR clusters were specific to one donor.

One entry per CDR3 protein, called by TCRdb with MiXCR from the 5' RACE reads. The table shows 550,000 to 650,000 distinct CDR3 sequences, with 15% to 20% occurring only once. Study-wide points: Mainly in CM and EM were contracting CD4+ clones; CD8+ were in EMRA. Prior to infection, memory already included some responding clones, suggesting cross-reactive memory joined. Day 15 to 85 contracting clones showed balanced CD4/CD8; later expanders leaned CD4+.

Germline trimming cut 1 base from V and 6 bases from J; bases unmatched to any gene: 15. The CDR3 has 18 amino acids. The germline V gene encodes CDR1 PRHDT and CDR2 FYEKMQ (reference sequence). This clonotype occurred a few times. Its specificity is not known. Sequences were obtained from PBMCs or a T cell subset sorted from them (not recorded which). The TCR sequence derives from an adult woman who had mild COVID-19 (a few samples of this study predate the infection). Cell type and time point are not known. This chain joins TRBV13 and TRBJ1-2; 9 bases map to TRBD1. CDR3 nucleotides: TGTGCCAGCAGCTTAGCTGGAGCATTAAAAACAGGGGGCGATGGCTACACCTTC. This encodes CASSLAGALKTGGDGYTF. Full variable domain (rest looked up from reference TRBV13 and TRBJ1-2): AAGVIQSPRHLIKEKRETATLKCYPIPRHDTVYWYQQGPGQDPQFLISFYEKMQSDKGSIPDRFSAQQFSDYHSELNMSSLELGDSALYFCASSLAGALKTGGDGYTFGSGTRLTVV.